This T cell receptor beta chain was identified during a study of beta chain features in type 1 diabetes. The study reverse transcribed the entire isolated RNA, so it sequenced expressed TCRB transcripts. Produced via immunoSEQ multiplex PCR; TCRdb's table is partial and in-frame only. Of under 150,000 clones listed, around 51% were seen once; the top ten hold approximately 0.4%. In germline, CDR1 is SGHTA, CDR2 FQGTGA. The CDR3 consists of 13 residues. Trimming cost V 2 bases and J 8 bases, with 10 bases left between them. The rearrangement links TRBV7-3 to TRBJ2-1; no reliable D call. Material: Tregs from blood. This clonotype originated in a man aged 18 to 29 in good health. CDR3 loop: CASSLGVQYEQFF. CDR3 DNA: TGTGCCAGCAGCTTAGGTGTTCAGTATGAGCAGTTCTTC. Full variable domain (outside the CDR3, taken from reference TRBV7-3 and TRBJ2-1): GAGVSQTPSNKVTEKGKYVELRCDPISGHTALYWYRQSLGQGPEFLIYFQGTGAADDSGLPNDRFFAVRPEGSVSTLKIQRTERGDSAVYLCASSLGVQYEQFFGPGTRLTVL.